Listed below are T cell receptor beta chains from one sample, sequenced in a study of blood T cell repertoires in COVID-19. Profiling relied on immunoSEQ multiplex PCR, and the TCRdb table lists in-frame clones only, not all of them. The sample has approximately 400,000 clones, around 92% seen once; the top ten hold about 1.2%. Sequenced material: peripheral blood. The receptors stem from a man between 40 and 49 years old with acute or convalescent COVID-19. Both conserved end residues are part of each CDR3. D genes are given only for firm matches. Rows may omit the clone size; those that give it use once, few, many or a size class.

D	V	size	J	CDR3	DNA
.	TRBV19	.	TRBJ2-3	CASSETSRASTDTQYF	TGTGCCAGTAGTGAAACTAGCCGTGCTAGCACAGATACGCAGTATTTT
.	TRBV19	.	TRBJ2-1	CASSAWTDTEQFF	TGTGCCAGTAGTGCCTGGACGGACACTGAGCAGTTCTTC
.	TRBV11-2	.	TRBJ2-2	CASSLGRVTGELFF	TGTGCCAGCAGCTTAGGCAGGGTTACCGGGGAGCTGTTTTTT
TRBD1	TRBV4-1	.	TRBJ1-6	CASSQNRGRITLHF	TGCGCCAGCAGCCAAAACAGGGGGCGCATCACCCTCCACTTT
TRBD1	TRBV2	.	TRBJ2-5	CASSADRESDQETQYF	TGTGCCAGCAGTGCGGACAGGGAAAGCGATCAAGAGACCCAGTACTTC
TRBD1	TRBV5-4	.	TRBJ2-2	CASSFLGQGGTGELFF	TGTGCCAGCAGCTTTCTGGGACAGGGGGGCACCGGGGAGCTGTTTTTT
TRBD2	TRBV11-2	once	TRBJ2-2	CASSPIGLAVFFGELFF	TGTGCCAGCAGCCCAATAGGACTAGCGGTGTTTTTCGGGGAGCTGTTTTTT
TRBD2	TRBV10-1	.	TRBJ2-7	CASSEGAGGPYEQYF	TGCGCCAGCAGTGAGGGAGCGGGAGGGCCCTACGAGCAGTACTTC
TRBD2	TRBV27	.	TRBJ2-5	CASSNSGSETQYF	TGTGCCAGCAGTAATAGCGGGAGTGAGACCCAGTACTTC
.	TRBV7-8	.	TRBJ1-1	CASSLQGRNTEAFF	TGTGCCAGCAGCCTACAGGGCCGGAACACTGAAGCTTTCTTT
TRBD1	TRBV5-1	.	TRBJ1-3	CASSLDRGAGNTIYF	TGCGCCAGCAGCTTAGACAGGGGCGCTGGAAACACCATATATTTT
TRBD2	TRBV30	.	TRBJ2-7	CAWSVPEGLAGSYEQYF	TGTGCCTGGAGTGTACCCGAAGGACTAGCGGGGTCCTACGAGCAGTACTTC
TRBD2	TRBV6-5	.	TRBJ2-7	CASSLAGGPISEQYF	TGTGCCAGCAGTTTAGCGGGGGGGCCTATCAGCGAGCAGTACTTC
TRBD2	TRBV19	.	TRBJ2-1	CASSPQGREGRNEQFF	TGTGCCAGTAGTCCCCAGGGGCGGGAGGGCCGGAATGAGCAGTTCTTC
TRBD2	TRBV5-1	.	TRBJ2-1	CASRDSGSSYNEQFF	TGCGCCAGCCGTGATAGCGGGAGCTCCTACAATGAGCAGTTCTTC
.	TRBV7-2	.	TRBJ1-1	CASSLRVTGYFTEAFF	TGTGCCAGCAGTTTAAGGGTGACAGGTTATTTCACTGAAGCTTTCTTT
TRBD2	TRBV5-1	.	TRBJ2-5	CASSFELADQETQYF	TGCGCCAGCAGCTTCGAACTAGCGGACCAAGAGACCCAGTACTTC
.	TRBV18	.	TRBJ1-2	CASSLVYSRQNYGYTF	TGTGCCAGCTCCTTGGTATATTCTCGACAGAACTATGGCTACACCTTC
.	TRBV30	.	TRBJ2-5	CAFLSGGETQYF	TGTGCCTTTTTATCAGGTGGAGAGACCCAGTACTTC
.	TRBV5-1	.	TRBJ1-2	CASTDRNYGYTF	TGCGCCAGCACCGACAGGAACTATGGCTACACCTTC
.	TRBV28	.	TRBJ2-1	CASSDSVTGMSNEQFF	TGTGCCAGCAGCGATAGCGTTACAGGGATGAGCAATGAGCAGTTCTTC
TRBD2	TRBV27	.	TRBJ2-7	CASSWTLAGGLYEQYF	TGTGCCAGCAGTTGGACTCTAGCGGGAGGTCTCTACGAGCAGTACTTC
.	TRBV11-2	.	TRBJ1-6	CASRRWSDNSPLHF	TGTGCCAGCCGCCGCTGGTCAGATAATTCACCCCTCCACTTT
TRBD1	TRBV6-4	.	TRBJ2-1	CASSPTYRGYEQFF	TGTGCCAGCAGTCCAACCTACAGGGGCTATGAGCAGTTCTTC
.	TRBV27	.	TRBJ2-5	CASSLQKLGVETQYF	TGTGCCAGCAGTCTCCAGAAACTAGGAGTAGAGACCCAGTACTTC
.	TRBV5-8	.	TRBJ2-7	CASSFLWDRGYEQYF	.
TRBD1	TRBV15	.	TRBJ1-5	CATSRESRGDQPQHF	TGTGCCACCAGCAGAGAGTCCAGGGGGGATCAGCCCCAGCATTTT
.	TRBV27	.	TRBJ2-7	CASGFSQGYEQYF	TGTGCCAGCGGGTTTAGTCAGGGATACGAGCAGTACTTC
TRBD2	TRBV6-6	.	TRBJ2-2	CASSPTTRLKRGYTGELFF	TGTGCCAGCAGTCCAACGACCCGATTGAAGCGGGGGTATACCGGGGAGCTGTTTTTT
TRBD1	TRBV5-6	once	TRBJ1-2	CASSLAITGVTYGYTF	TGTGCCAGCAGCTTAGCTATTACAGGGGTTACCTATGGCTACACCTTC
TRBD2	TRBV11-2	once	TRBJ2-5	CASSLGGGETQYF	TGTGCCAGCAGCTTAGGCGGGGGGGAGACCCAGTACTTC
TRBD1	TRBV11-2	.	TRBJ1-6	CASSGQGASNSPLHF	TGTGCCAGCAGCGGACAGGGGGCATCGAATTCACCCCTCCACTTT
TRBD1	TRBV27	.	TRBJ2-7	CASSPTATGGFVRQYF	TGTGCCAGCAGTCCGACTGCGACAGGGGGCTTTGTTAGGCAGTACTTC
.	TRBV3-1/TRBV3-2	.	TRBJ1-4	CASSPGTITNEKLFF	TGTGCCAGCAGCCCAGGGACAATAACTAATGAAAAACTGTTTTTT
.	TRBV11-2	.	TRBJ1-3	CASSSEGSSGNTIYF	TGTGCCAGCAGCTCCGAAGGGAGCTCTGGAAACACCATATATTTT
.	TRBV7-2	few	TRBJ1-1	CASSFGGGVMNTEAFF	TGTGCCAGCAGCTTTGGCGGGGGCGTCATGAACACTGAAGCTTTCTTT
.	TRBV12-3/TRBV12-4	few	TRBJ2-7	CASSFRRVNEQYF	TGTGCCAGCAGTTTCCGCAGGGTGAACGAGCAGTACTTC
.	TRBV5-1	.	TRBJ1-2	CASSFEGYGYTF	TGCGCCAGCAGCTTCGAGGGCTATGGCTACACCTTC
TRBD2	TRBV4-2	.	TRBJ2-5	CASSQELAGGRRKETQYF	TGTGCCAGCAGCCAAGAACTAGCGGGGGGGCGTAGGAAAGAGACCCAGTACTTC
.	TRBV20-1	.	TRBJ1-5	CSASLGDPNQPQHF	TGCAGTGCTAGTTTAGGAGACCCGAATCAGCCCCAGCATTTT
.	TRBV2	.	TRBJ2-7	CASSESRSAGLQYF	TGTGCCAGCAGTGAATCAAGATCCGCTGGGCTGCAGTACTTC
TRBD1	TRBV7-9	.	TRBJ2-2	CASSFSGGSNTGELFF	TGTGCCAGCAGCTTTTCAGGGGGATCGAACACCGGGGAGCTGTTTTTT
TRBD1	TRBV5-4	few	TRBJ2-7	CASTQQGSSYEQYF	TGTGCCAGCACCCAACAGGGGAGCTCCTACGAGCAGTACTTC
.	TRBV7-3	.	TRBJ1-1	CASSPAGAGVSEAFF	TGTGCCAGCAGCCCAGCTGGGGCAGGGGTCTCTGAAGCTTTCTTT
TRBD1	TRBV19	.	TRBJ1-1	CASSIPTPTGSDTEAFF	TGTGCCAGTAGTATTCCGACCCCGACAGGGTCGGACACTGAAGCTTTCTTT